These T cell receptor beta chains were read from a single sample in a study of blood T cell repertoires in COVID-19. Clones were sequenced by immunoSEQ multiplex PCR, and TCRdb holds only the in-frame ones, with some missing. The sample has 200,000 to 250,000 clones, roughly nine tenths seen once. The sequenced sample consisted of peripheral blood. These receptors all come from a man aged 25-45 years with acute or convalescent COVID-19. The CDR3 runs from the conserved cysteine through the conserved F or W. A D gene is named only where the DNA matches it firmly. The size entry is marked missing in some rows and otherwise reads once, few, many or a size class.

TRBD1,TRBJ2-1,TRBV6-5,-,CASSLGQTYNEQFF,TGTGCCAGCAGTCTGGGACAGACCTACAATGAGCAGTTCTTC
TRBD1,TRBJ1-2,TRBV6-6,-,CASTPTGDYGYTF,TGTGCCAGCACCCCGACAGGGGACTATGGCTACACCTTC
TRBD1,TRBJ2-7,TRBV7-3,-,CASSLTAGTVSEQYF,TGTGCCAGCAGCTTAACGGCCGGGACAGTTTCCGAGCAGTACTTC
TRBD1,TRBJ1-2,TRBV27,few,CASSQQGALRGYTF,TGTGCCAGCAGTCAACAGGGGGCGTTGCGTGGCTACACCTTC
TRBD1,TRBJ1-2,TRBV14,-,CASSQGRQGARGYTF,TGTGCCAGCAGCCAAGGCAGACAGGGGGCGCGCGGCTACACCTTC
-,TRBJ1-1,TRBV7-3,few,CASSLDGGSEAFF,TGTGCCAGCAGCTTAGACGGGGGATCCGAAGCTTTCTTT
TRBD2,TRBJ2-3,TRBV6-2/TRBV6-3,-,CASSPTSGSTDTQYF,TGTGCCAGCAGCCCTACTAGCGGTAGCACAGATACGCAGTATTTT
-,TRBJ2-1,TRBV25-1,-,CASSSGSPVDEQFF,TGTGCCAGCAGTTCCGGGTCCCCGGTAGATGAGCAGTTCTTC
-,TRBJ1-1,TRBV18,-,CASSPPRRGQDTEAFF,TGTGCCAGCTCACCCCCAAGGAGAGGGCAGGACACTGAAGCTTTCTTT
-,TRBJ2-7,TRBV30,-,CAWDPGSYEQYF,TGTGCCTGGGATCCGGGGTCCTACGAGCAGTACTTC
TRBD2,TRBJ2-1,TRBV6-5,-,CASSYHSGKGVDEQFF,TGTGCCAGCAGTTATCATAGCGGGAAAGGGGTGGATGAGCAGTTCTTC
-,TRBJ2-7,TRBV19,-,CASSIDRGQSYEQYF,TGTGCCAGTAGTATAGACCGGGGACAATCCTACGAGCAGTACTTC
-,TRBJ1-1,TRBV7-3,-,CASSPSGYTEAFF,TGTGCCAGCAGCCCATCGGGGTACACTGAAGCTTTCTTT
-,TRBJ1-1,TRBV6-5,-,CASRTGNTEAFF,TGTGCCAGCAGGACAGGGAACACTGAAGCTTTCTTT
TRBD2,TRBJ2-7,TRBV27,-,CASSWGGGALYEQYF,TGTGCCAGCAGTTGGGGCGGGGGGGCACTCTACGAGCAGTACTTC
-,TRBJ1-5,TRBV28,-,CASSLPGQPQHF,TGTGCCAGCAGTTTACCGGGTCAGCCCCAGCATTTT
-,TRBJ1-1,TRBV28,-,CASKLMNTEAFF,TGTGCCAGCAAACTGATGAACACTGAAGCTTTCTTT
-,TRBJ2-3,TRBV29-1,-,CSVVRVTDTQYF,TGCAGCGTTGTGAGGGTCACAGATACGCAGTATTTT
TRBD1,TRBJ2-1,TRBV28,-,CASSLFGRGFSSEQFF,TGTGCCAGCAGTTTATTCGGCAGGGGGTTTAGTAGTGAGCAGTTCTTC
-,TRBJ2-5,TRBV11-3,-,CASSLGRMRSETQYF,TGTGCCAGCAGCTTAGGTCGTATGCGGTCAGAGACCCAGTACTTC
TRBD1,TRBJ1-3,TRBV19,-,CASTDTRTGGNTIYF,TGTGCCAGTACCGACACCCGGACAGGAGGAAACACCATATATTTT
-,TRBJ1-3,TRBV3-1/TRBV3-2,-,CASSSRQIYSGNTIYF,TGTGCCAGCAGCAGCCGACAGATTTACTCTGGAAACACCATATATTTT
TRBD1,TRBJ1-4,TRBV4-1,-,CASSARDSQNEKLFF,TGCGCCAGCAGCGCCCGGGACAGTCAAAATGAAAAACTGTTTTTT
-,TRBJ2-7,TRBV7-2,-,CASSSTRGSSYEQYF,TGTGCCAGCAGCTCTACAAGAGGGAGCTCCTACGAGCAGTACTTC
-,TRBJ2-5,TRBV12-3/TRBV12-4,-,CASTPGAWETQYF,TGTGCCAGCACCCCTGGAGCTTGGGAGACCCAGTACTTC
-,TRBJ1-6,TRBV7-9,-,CASSPQSSYNSPLHF,TGTGCCAGCAGCCCACAGAGCTCCTATAATTCACCCCTCCACTTT
-,TRBJ2-5,TRBV15,-,CATSRAARTQYF,TGTGCCACCAGCAGAGCTGCGAGGACCCAGTACTTC
-,TRBJ1-4,TRBV19,-,CASSVEVREKLFF,TGTGCCAGTAGTGTCGAGGTACGGGAAAAACTGTTTTTT
-,TRBJ1-1,TRBV28,-,CASSLVRGQAFF,TGTGCCAGCAGTTTAGTCAGGGGTCAAGCTTTCTTT
-,TRBJ1-1,TRBV3-1/TRBV3-2,-,CASSQGRIEAFF,TGTGCCAGCAGCCAAGGGCGGATTGAAGCTTTCTTT
-,TRBJ1-1,TRBV28,-,CASRNQAYTEAFF,TGTGCCAGCAGGAATCAGGCTTACACTGAAGCTTTCTTT
-,TRBJ2-7,TRBV6-5,-,CASRSGTQYEQYF,TGTGCCAGCAGATCCGGGACTCAATACGAGCAGTACTTC
-,TRBJ2-1,TRBV10-1,-,CASSGTYNEQFF,TGCGCCAGCAGTGGTACCTACAATGAGCAGTTCTTC
-,TRBJ1-2,TRBV7-2,once,CASSLLRGGGYTF,TGTGCCAGCAGCTTATTGCGGGGGGGAGGCTACACCTTC
-,TRBJ2-2,TRBV5-5,once,CASSLDFLLGELFF,TGTGCCAGCAGCCTTGACTTTCTACTCGGGGAGCTGTTTTTT
TRBD1,TRBJ1-1,TRBV7-2,-,CASSLGTGVGTEAFF,TGTGCCAGCAGCTTAGGGACAGGGGTCGGCACTGAAGCTTTCTTT
-,TRBJ2-3,TRBV7-9,-,CASSFKPGDTQYF,TGTGCCAGCAGCTTCAAGCCGGGGGATACGCAGTATTTT
-,TRBJ1-3,TRBV2,-,CASSEVRGVPGNTIYF,TGTGCCAGCAGTGAAGTACGGGGGGTGCCTGGAAACACCATATATTTT
TRBD1,TRBJ1-1,TRBV18,-,CASSPKTGAVGTEAFF,TGTGCCAGCTCACCAAAGACAGGGGCGGTAGGCACTGAAGCTTTCTTT
-,TRBJ1-3,TRBV9,-,CASGSGNTIYF,TGTGCCAGCGGGAGTGGAAACACCATATATTTT
TRBD2,TRBJ2-2,TRBV6-5,-,CAIHGGGRRTGELFF,TGTGCCATCCATGGGGGCGGGAGGAGGACCGGGGAGCTGTTTTTT
-,TRBJ2-7,TRBV6-5,-,CASSYSAQNYEQYF,TGTGCCAGCAGTTACTCGGCACAGAACTACGAGCAGTACTTC
-,TRBJ2-2,TRBV9,once,CASSVEQNTGELFF,TGTGCCAGCAGCGTAGAACAGAACACCGGGGAGCTGTTTTTT
-,TRBJ1-2,TRBV5-5,-,CASSPTFDYGYTF,TGTGCCAGCAGCCCGACATTCGATTATGGCTACACCTTC
-,TRBJ1-2,TRBV14,-,CASSQGILGDYGYTF,TGTGCCAGCAGCCAAGGCATTTTAGGGGATTATGGCTACACCTTC